Shown below are 25 T cell receptor beta chains from a single sample sequenced in a study of control samples from healthy donors and cancer patients. TCRdb keeps only in-frame clones here, not all; method: immunoSEQ multiplex PCR. Of 60,000 or so clones in the sample, nearly 90% were seen once. The sequencing input was blood. The receptor set was obtained from a man aged 50-60 years in good health.

This sequence joins TRBV5-1 and TRBJ1-2, with TRBD1 as a possible D gene (6 bases). From germline, CDR1 is SGHRS and CDR2 YFSETQ. The CDR3 spans 14 residues. Trimming pared 0 bases from V and 8 bases from J, leaving 14 bases between. The CDR3 here is CASSLATGAGGYTF. In DNA, the CDR3 is TGCGCCAGCAGCTTGGCCACGGGGGCTGGAGGCTACACCTTC.

This chain uses TRBV7-9 with TRBJ1-3; TRBD1 might be the D (6 bases). Germline V gives CDR1 SEHNR, CDR2 FQNEAQ (reference sequence). The CDR3 sequence is 14 residues long. The V gene lost 7 bases and the J gene lost 8 bases, with 18 bases spanning the gap. CDR3 in amino acids: CASTLTGRPDTIYF. As DNA, the CDR3 is TGTGCCAGCACCTTGACAGGTCGCCCGGACACCATATATTTT.

The chain combines TRBV15 with TRBJ1-5; D is undetermined. This CDR3 has 15 amino acids. Between the trimmed V and J ends, which lost 0 bases and 7 bases, there was a span of 13 bases. Germline V gene lookup returns CDR1 LNHNV and CDR2 YYDKDF (reference sequence). The CDR3 DNA is TGTGCCACCAGCAGAGATCGGGGAGAGGGACAGCCCCAGCATTTT. As protein: CATSRDRGEGQPQHF.

The chain links TRBV27 to TRBJ1-2; 7 nucleotides agree with TRBD1. Germline V gene lookup returns CDR1 MNHEY and CDR2 SMNVEV (reference sequence). CDR3 length: 14 amino acids. V was clipped by 6 bases and J by 7 bases; unmatched bases: 11. The CDR3 reads CASRTTGTLPGYTF. CDR3 DNA: TGTGCCAGCAGAACGACAGGGACTCTTCCTGGCTACACCTTC.

V usage is TRBV5-8 and J usage is TRBJ1-1; no clear D gene. The germline CDR1 and CDR2 sequences are SGHTS and YDEGEE. Deletions cut 6 bases from V and 2 bases from J, with 14 bases between. This CDR3 has 14 residues. The CDR3 DNA reads TGTGCCAGCACGGGCAGGCTCCTTAACACTGAAGCTTTCTTT. Amino acid sequence: CASTGRLLNTEAFF.

In its sample, this clone was seen once. The chain links TRBV10-3 to TRBJ2-7; D possibly corresponds to TRBD1 (6 bases). There are 13 residues in the CDR3. Trimming removed 11 bases at V and 4 bases at J, with 18 bases between. CDR1 and CDR2 from the germline V gene are ENHRY and SYGVKD. CDR3 amino acids: CAQQGEGMYEQYF. The CDR3 nucleotides are TGTGCCCAACAGGGTGAAGGTATGTACGAGCAGTACTTC.

The chain couples TRBV5-1 to TRBJ2-2; tentatively, D is TRBD1 (6 bases). The CDR3 consists of 15 residues. The V gene's germline CDR1 is SGHRS and CDR2 YFSETQ. Trimming removed 4 bases from V and 5 bases from J, with 15 bases in between. This CDR3 is CASSDDRLRTGELFF. The CDR3 DNA is TGCGCCAGCAGCGACGACAGGCTAAGGACCGGGGAGCTGTTTTTT.

The gene calls are TRBV19 and TRBJ2-7; 8 positions agree with TRBD1. Germline lookup yields CDR1 LNHDA and CDR2 SQIVND (reference sequence). This CDR3 is built from 13 residues. The V segment lost 5 bases and the J segment 6 bases; nucleotides outside the gene matches: 6. The CDR3 spells CASSRTRGREQYF. Here the CDR3 DNA reads TGTGCCAGTAGTCGAACCAGGGGGCGCGAGCAGTACTTC.

The rearrangement uses TRBV29-1 and TRBJ1-2; unclear D gene. This CDR3 comprises 12 residues. The V gene lost 3 bases and the J gene lost 4 bases, with 9 bases spanning the gap. Germline CDR1 is SQVTM and CDR2 is ANQGSEA. In nucleotides, the CDR3 is TGCAGCGTTGAGGAGGGAGCCTATGGCTACACCTTC. As protein: CSVEEGAYGYTF.

The chain joins TRBV6-6 to TRBJ2-7, with 10 bases aligning to TRBD2. With 6 bases clipped from V and 6 bases from J, the junction kept 5 bases outside the gene matches. Germline values: CDR1 MNHNY, CDR2 SVGAGI (reference sequence). The CDR3 contains 13 residues. CDR3 region: CASSPGTSVEQYF. CDR3 in DNA: TGTGCCAGCAGCCCCGGGACTAGCGTCGAGCAGTACTTC.

This chain connects TRBV10-3 to TRBJ2-2, with D possibly TRBD1 on 6 matching bases. Germline V gene data show CDR1 as ENHRY and CDR2 as SYGVKD. The CDR3 has 15 residues. The V and J ends lost 6 bases and 7 bases respectively, with 18 bases between them. The CDR3 sequence is CAISLRDISSGELFF. The CDR3 DNA reads as TGTGCCATCAGCCTCCGGGACATCTCAAGCGGGGAGCTGTTTTTT.

This clone was observed a single time. This rearrangement joins TRBV15 to TRBJ2-7; D may be TRBD1 (6 bases). The CDR3 runs 15 residues. Trimming pared 3 bases from V and 5 bases from J, leaving 17 bases between. Germline-derived CDR1 and CDR2 are LNHNV and YYDKDF (reference sequence). The CDR3 sequence is CATSREDRSNNEQYF. Written as DNA, the CDR3 is TGTGCCACCAGCAGGGAAGACAGGTCGAACAACGAGCAGTACTTC.

For this clone: Additional DNA sequences in this sample encode the identical CDR3. J is TRBJ2-5 and V is TRBV18; D might be TRBD1 (7 bases). The CDR3 covers 14 residues. The V end lost 3 bases, the J end lost 4 bases, and 12 bases lay between the germline ends. From germline, CDR1 is KGHSH and CDR2 LQKENI. The CDR3 bases are TGTGCCAGCTCACCTCAGGGGGGTCCAGAGACCCAGTACTTC. It is translated as CASSPQGGPETQYF. The full variable domain, rest sourced from reference TRBV18 and TRBJ2-5, is NAGVMQNPRHLVRRRGQEARLRCSPMKGHSHVYWYRQLPEEGLKFMVYLQKENIIDESGMPKERFSAEFPKEGPSILRIQQVVRGDSAAYFCASSPQGGPETQYFGPGTRLLVL.

V usage is TRBV24-1 and J usage is TRBJ2-1; 7 nucleotides agree with TRBD2. V lost 1 base and J lost 5; bases outside the gene matches: 4. The CDR3 covers 15 residues. Germline loops: CDR1 KGHDR, CDR2 SFDVKD. The CDR3 sequence is CATSDFSGGHNEQFF. The CDR3 nucleotides read TGTGCCACCAGTGATTTCTCGGGAGGCCACAATGAGCAGTTCTTC.

There are a few counts of this clone. The chain recombines TRBV5-5 with TRBJ1-6, with D perhaps matching TRBD1 (5 bases). Germline assignment: CDR1 SGHKS and CDR2 YYEKEE (reference sequence). With 0 bases removed from V and 11 bases from J, the gap between germline ends came to 9 bases. The CDR3 covers 13 residues. This chain's CDR3 is CASSLEGGAPLHF. CDR3 coding DNA: TGTGCCAGCAGCTTGGAGGGAGGGGCACCCCTCCACTTT.

The V gene is TRBV4-3, the J gene TRBJ1-4; 8 bases align to TRBD1. CDR1 LGHNA and CDR2 YSLEER come from the germline V gene. The CDR3 extends over 14 amino acids. J lost 4 bases, V lost 4 bases, and 2 bases had no gene match. Written as DNA, the CDR3 is TGCGCCAGCAGCCCCGGACAGGGTAATGAAAAACTGTTTTTT. This encodes CASSPGQGNEKLFF.

The chain employs TRBV9 and TRBJ2-7, with D perhaps TRBD1 (5 bases). The V end was cut by 0 bases, the J end by 4 bases, with 14 bases between. Germline lookup yields CDR1 SGDLS and CDR2 YYNGEE. The CDR3 has 15 amino acids. CDR3 sequence: CASSVAGFGNYEQYF. The CDR3 DNA is TGTGCCAGCAGCGTAGCAGGGTTCGGTAATTACGAGCAGTACTTC.

V and J are TRBV7-9 and TRBJ2-1; D is perhaps TRBD1 (6 bases). The V and J ends lost 3 bases and 7 bases respectively, with 10 bases between them. Germline V gene lookup returns CDR1 SEHNR and CDR2 FQNEAQ (reference sequence). This CDR3 has 13 residues. CDR3 sequence: CASSFQGRNEQFF. In nucleotides, the CDR3 is TGTGCCAGCAGCTTTCAGGGGCGGAATGAGCAGTTCTTC.

This clone was detected only once. This rearrangement joins TRBV5-6 to TRBJ2-7, with TRBD1 identical over 8 bases. CDR1 SGHDT and CDR2 YYEEEE come from the germline V gene. The CDR3 contains 15 residues. Trimming took 1 base from V and 2 from J; bases not matched to a gene: 5. As DNA, the CDR3 is TGTGCCAGCAGCTTGAGGGGCAGGGGGCCCTACGAGCAGTACTTC. Translating it yields CASSLRGRGPYEQYF.

V and J are TRBV7-2 and TRBJ2-7; D gene uncertain. This CDR3 comprises 12 residues. In germline, CDR1 is SGHTA, CDR2 FQGNSA. Trimming stripped 5 bases from V and 4 bases from J, with 9 bases between. The CDR3 coding sequence is TGTGCCAGCAGCCCCGAGAGTTACGAGCAGTACTTC. Its translation: CASSPESYEQYF.

This rearrangement joins TRBV18 to TRBJ2-7, with 14 bases lining up with TRBD2. J was trimmed by 6 bases and V by 3 bases; bases with no gene match: 4. The germline V gene encodes CDR1 KGHSH and CDR2 LQKENI. There are 15 residues in the CDR3. The DNA for the CDR3 is TGTGCCAGCTCACCCGGACTAGCGGGAGGAGGCGAGCAGTACTTC. Translation gives CASSPGLAGGGEQYF.

The rearrangement uses TRBV15 and TRBJ1-6; D is perhaps TRBD1 (5 bases). The V gene lost 5 bases and the J gene lost 0 bases, with 11 bases spanning the gap. This CDR3 comprises 16 residues. Germline CDR1 is LNHNV and CDR2 is YYDKDF (reference sequence). The CDR3 region has the DNA TGTGCCACCAGCTCTGGGGGGAGCTCCTATAATTCACCCCTCCACTTT. Its translation: CATSSGGSSYNSPLHF.

The chain carries TRBV28 and TRBJ1-1; D is undetermined. Trimming shortened V by 2 bases and J by 0 bases, and 16 bases separated the two germline ends. Germline V gene lookup returns CDR1 MDHEN and CDR2 SYDVKM. This CDR3 is 17 amino acids long. The CDR3 loop reads CASSLNVRDGMNTEAFF. In nucleotides, the CDR3 is TGTGCCAGCAGTTTAAACGTAAGGGATGGGATGAACACTGAAGCTTTCTTT.

The rearrangement joins TRBV28 to TRBJ1-5, with D possibly matching TRBD1 (5 bases). The length of the CDR3 is 14 residues. V lost 5 bases and J 9 bases, leaving 17 bases between the germline ends. CDR1 MDHEN and CDR2 SYDVKM come from the germline V gene. The CDR3 region is CASSTGTKEWPQHF. CDR3 nucleotide sequence: TGTGCCAGCAGTACGGGGACCAAGGAGTGGCCCCAGCATTTT. Filled out from reference TRBV28 and TRBJ1-5, the complete variable domain reads DVKVTQSSRYLVKRTGEKVFLECVQDMDHENMFWYRQDPGLGLRLIYFSYDVKMKEKGDIPEGYSVSREKKERFSLILESASTNQTSMYLCASSTGTKEWPQHFGDGTRLSIL.

The chain uses TRBV14 and TRBJ1-6, with D possibly TRBD1 on 5 matching bases. The CDR3 sequence is 14 residues long. Germline assignment: CDR1 SGHDN and CDR2 FVKESK. The CDR3: CATRLGGSGSPLHF. The CDR3 nucleotides are TGTGCTACCAGGCTTGGGGGTTCTGGTTCACCCCTCCACTTT.